Listed here is a single T cell receptor (beta chain). This record comes from a study of blood T cell repertoires in COVID-19. Looking at the study overall: From the United States, Italy and Spain came samples of acute and convalescent COVID-19. Nucleic acid was either cDNA or gDNA, and it came from T cells, B-cell-depleted T cells, or PBMCs.

Trimming cost V 5 bases and J 1 base; bases outside gene matches: 8. This CDR3 region has 16 residues. CDR1 is SGHVS and CDR2 is FQNEAQ in the germline V gene. Original processing notes: Quantification of nucleated cells was approximated via reference gene primer amplification. TCRdb's copy holds only in-frame clones and misses some; the assay was immunoSEQ multiplex PCR. Clonal size and the V and J genes are those of that table, whereas D and trimming came from the DNA. The repertoire holds 60,000 to 80,000 clones, with 88% as singletons. Sequences were obtained from peripheral blood. The rearrangement uses TRBV7-8 and TRBJ2-7; 10 bases map to TRBD2. This sequence was found in a human donor in a cohort sampled during active COVID-19. The CDR3 nucleotides are TGTGCCAGCAGCCCCACATCTAGCGGGAGATCCTACGAGCAGTACTTC. Translated, it gives CASSPTSSGRSYEQYF. The full variable domain, with the rest looked up from reference TRBV7-8 and TRBJ2-7, is GAGVSQSPRYKVAKRGQDVALRCDPISGHVSLFWYQQALGQGPEFLTYFQNEAQLDKSGLPSDRFFAERPEGSVSTLKIQRTQQEDSAVYLCASSPTSSGRSYEQYFGPGTRLTVT.